What follows are 2 T cell receptor beta chains derived from one specimen sequenced in a study of T-cell reconstitution after alpha-beta-depleted transplantation in children. Preparation of the TCRbeta library was carried out with unique molecular identifiers. TCRdb recomputed calls from the PCR reads with MiXCR, one row per CDR3 protein. The table has 500,000 to 650,000 distinct CDR3 sequences, 13% seen once. The sample consisted of PBMCs, mostly from graft donor cells, taken 360 days after TCRalphabeta/CD19-depleted stem cell transplant. The origin of the receptors is a male patient aged 10-17 years who had a stem cell transplant for acute myeloid leukemia, so the T cells may come from the graft donor.

This clonotype was found many times. The chain is built from TRBV12-3 or TRBV12-4 and TRBJ2-1; 11 bases match TRBD2. The V segment lost 6 bases and the J segment 4 bases; nucleotides outside the gene matches: 2. The CDR3 has 14 amino acids. The DNA of the CDR3 is TGTGCCAGCAGGGGACTAGCGGCGTACAATGAGCAGTTCTTC. It yields the protein CASRGLAAYNEQFF.

As regards this clonotype: One base away lies a much larger clone, so this may be a sequencing read error. V is TRBV7-3 and J is TRBJ2-1, with D possibly matching TRBD1 (5 bases). From germline, CDR1 is SGHTA and CDR2 FQGTGA. The CDR3 has 15 amino acids. The ends were cut back, 4 bases at V and 7 bases at J, with 17 bases in the middle. Here the CDR3 DNA reads TGTGCCAGCAGCTCAATCACAGGAGCGTGGAATGAGCAGTTCTTC. It translates to CASSSITGAWNEQFF.